This T cell receptor beta chain was recovered during a study of OX40 agonist ivuxolimab in advanced cancers. The V segment lost 4 bases and the J segment 6 bases; nucleotides outside the gene matches: 11. The V gene's germline CDR1 is SGHRS and CDR2 YFSETQ. The CDR3 consists of 15 residues. Sequencing was performed with immunoSEQ multiplex PCR; in TCRdb, only in-frame clones are kept and a portion is missing. The table shows about 62,000 clones, with about 81% occurring only once. This rearrangement joins TRBV5-1 to TRBJ2-7; the match to TRBD1 covers 9 bases. Sample: CD4+ or CD8+ T cells sorted from blood, taken in a trial of the OX40 agonist ivuxolimab. The origin of this receptor is an adult with an advanced solid tumor such as melanoma, head and neck, liver or kidney cancer. The CDR3 loop reads CASSDTGTGTGEQYF. Here the CDR3 DNA reads TGCGCCAGCAGCGATACCGGGACAGGGACTGGCGAGCAGTACTTC.